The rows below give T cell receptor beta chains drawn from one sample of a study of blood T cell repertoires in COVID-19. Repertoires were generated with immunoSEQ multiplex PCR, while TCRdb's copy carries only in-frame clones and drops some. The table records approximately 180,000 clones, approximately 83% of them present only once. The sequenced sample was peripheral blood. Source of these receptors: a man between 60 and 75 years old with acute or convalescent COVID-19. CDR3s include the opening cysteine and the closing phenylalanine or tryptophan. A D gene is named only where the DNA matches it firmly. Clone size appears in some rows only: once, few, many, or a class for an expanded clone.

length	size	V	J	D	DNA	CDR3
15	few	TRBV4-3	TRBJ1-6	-	TGCGCCAGCAGCCCTCTTAATACTGGTAGTTCGCCCCTCCACTTT	CASSPLNTGSSPLHF
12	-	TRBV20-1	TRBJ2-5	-	TGCAGTGCTAGTCGTAGGGGAGAGACCCAGTACTTC	CSASRRGETQYF
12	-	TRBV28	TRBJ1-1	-	TGTGCCAGCAGTTTAGGAGGGCTTGAAGCTTTCTTT	CASSLGGLEAFF
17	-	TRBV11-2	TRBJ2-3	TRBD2	TGTGCCAGCAGTTCCCCCTTCCCGGGAGGGATGGCAGATACGCAGTATTTT	CASSSPFPGGMADTQYF
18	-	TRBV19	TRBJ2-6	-	TGTGCCAGTAGTATAACCAGGGGGAGGATAGCTGGGGCCAACGTCCTGACTTTC	CASSITRGRIAGANVLTF
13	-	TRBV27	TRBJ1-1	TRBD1	TGTGCCAGCGGCGAGGGGGCGGTAAGTGAAGCTTTCTTT	CASGEGAVSEAFF
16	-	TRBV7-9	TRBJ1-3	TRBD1	TGTGCCAGCAGCCGCCGGGACAGGGTCTCTGGAAACACCATATATTTT	CASSRRDRVSGNTIYF
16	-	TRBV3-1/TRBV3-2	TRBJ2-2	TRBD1	TGTGCCAGCAGCCACCTAGGACAGGGTCAGACCGGGGAGCTGTTTTTT	CASSHLGQGQTGELFF
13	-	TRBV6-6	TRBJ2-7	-	TGTGCCAGCAGTCCACTACAGGGATACGAGCAGTACTTC	CASSPLQGYEQYF
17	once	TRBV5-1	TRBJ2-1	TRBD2	TGCGCCAGCAGCACCTACGCCGGGACTAGCGGGGCCAATGAGCAGTTCTTC	CASSTYAGTSGANEQFF
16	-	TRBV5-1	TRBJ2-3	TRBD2	TGCGCCAGCAGCTTGGAGGCGGGAGTGAGCACAGATACGCAGTATTTT	CASSLEAGVSTDTQYF
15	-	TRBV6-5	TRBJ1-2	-	TGTGCCAGCAGTTACTCGAGGAGGGCCAACTATGGCTACACCTTC	CASSYSRRANYGYTF
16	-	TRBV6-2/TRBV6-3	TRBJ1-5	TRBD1	TGTGCCAGCAGTCCGAGGGACAGGGCAAGCAGTCAGCCCCAGCATTTT	CASSPRDRASSQPQHF
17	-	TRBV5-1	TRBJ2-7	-	TGCGCCAGCAGCCCCTTTAGTGGCGGGATTGGCTCCTACGAGCAGTACTTC	CASSPFSGGIGSYEQYF
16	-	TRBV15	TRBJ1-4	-	TGTGCCACCAGCAGCCTCACAGGGACGGGGGGTGAAAAACTGTTTTTT	CATSSLTGTGGEKLFF
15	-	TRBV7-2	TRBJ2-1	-	TGTGCCAGCAGCTTAGCGGGCTACTCCTACAATGAGCAGTTCTTC	CASSLAGYSYNEQFF
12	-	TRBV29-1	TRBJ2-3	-	TGCAGCGTCGAGGCGGGGGCGGATACGCAGTATTTT	CSVEAGADTQYF
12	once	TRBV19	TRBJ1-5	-	TGTGCCAGTATGCGGAGCAATCAGCCCCAGCATTTT	CASMRSNQPQHF
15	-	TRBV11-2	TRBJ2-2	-	TGTGCCAGCAGCTTAGAACTAGAGGTCACCGGGGAGCTGTTTTTT	CASSLELEVTGELFF
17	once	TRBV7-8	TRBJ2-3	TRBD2	TGTGCCAGCAGCTTAGGCGGACTAGCGGGAGGTAGGGATACGCAGTATTTT	CASSLGGLAGGRDTQYF
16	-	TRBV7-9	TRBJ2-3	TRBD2	TGTGCCAGCAGCCCAGGGACTAGCTTTGTGGGCGATACGCAGTATTTT	CASSPGTSFVGDTQYF
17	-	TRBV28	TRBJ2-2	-	TGTGCCAGCAGTTTTGGTAGGGTCGGGGGAGCGACCGGGGAGCTGTTTTTT	CASSFGRVGGATGELFF
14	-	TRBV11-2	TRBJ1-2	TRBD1	TGTGCCAGCAGCTTAACTAGACAGGGGATTGGCTACACCTTC	CASSLTRQGIGYTF
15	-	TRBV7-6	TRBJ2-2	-	TGTGCCAGCAGCCCCTTTGACAGGCCCACCGGGGAGCTGTTTTTT	CASSPFDRPTGELFF
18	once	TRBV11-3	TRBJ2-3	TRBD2	TGTGCCAGCAGCTTAGGGTCCAGCGGGAGTTTAGGCACAGATACGCAGTATTTT	CASSLGSSGSLGTDTQYF
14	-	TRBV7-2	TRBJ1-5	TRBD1	TGTGCCAGCAGCTACAGGGGCTCTGGGAAGCCCCAGCATTTT	CASSYRGSGKPQHF
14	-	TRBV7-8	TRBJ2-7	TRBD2	TGTGCCAGCAGCCCAGGCCGGGGGGCCTACGAGCAGTACTTC	CASSPGRGAYEQYF
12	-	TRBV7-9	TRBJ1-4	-	TGTGCCAGCAGCGCCAGGGAGGGAAAACTGTTTTTT	CASSAREGKLFF
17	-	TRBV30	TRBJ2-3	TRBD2	TGTGCCTGGAGTGTAAAGATCACTAGCGGGAACACAGATACGCAGTATTTT	CAWSVKITSGNTDTQYF
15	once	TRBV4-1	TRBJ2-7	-	TGCGCCAGCAGCCAAGATCCAACGGGGGCCTACGAGCAGTACTTC	CASSQDPTGAYEQYF
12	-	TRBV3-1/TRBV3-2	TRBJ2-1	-	TGTGCCAGCAGCCACTTAGGGGGTGAGCAGTTCTTC	CASSHLGGEQFF
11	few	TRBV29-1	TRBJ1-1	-	TGCAGTGGGGCTCTAGACACTGAAGCTTTCTTT	CSGALDTEAFF
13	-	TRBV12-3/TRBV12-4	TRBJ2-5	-	TGTGCCAGCAGGAGCAACAGGGTACGGTCCCAGTACTTC	CASRSNRVRSQYF
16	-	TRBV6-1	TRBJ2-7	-	TGTGCCAGCAGTGAAGCTTGGCCTAGCCGTCCCTACGAGCAGTACTTC	CASSEAWPSRPYEQYF
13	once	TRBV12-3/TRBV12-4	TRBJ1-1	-	TGTGCCAGCAGAATACAGGTCAACACTGAAGCTTTCTTT	CASRIQVNTEAFF
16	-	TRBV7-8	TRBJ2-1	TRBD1	TGTGCCAGCAGCCCAAGCAGGGGGAACTCCTACAATGAGCAGTTCTTC	CASSPSRGNSYNEQFF
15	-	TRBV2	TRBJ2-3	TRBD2	TGTGCCAGCCCGACTGGGACTAGCGGCACAGATACGCAGTATTTT	CASPTGTSGTDTQYF
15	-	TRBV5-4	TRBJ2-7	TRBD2	TGTGCCAGCGGTCGGACTAGCGGGACTTCCCACGAGCAGTACTTC	CASGRTSGTSHEQYF
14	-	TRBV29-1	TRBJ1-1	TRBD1	TGCAGCGCTAGCGCCGGGACAGTATACACTGAAGCTTTCTTT	CSASAGTVYTEAFF
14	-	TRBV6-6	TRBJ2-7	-	TGTGCCAGCAGTTACGTCTCTCCCGGCGGCGAGCAGTACTTC	CASSYVSPGGEQYF
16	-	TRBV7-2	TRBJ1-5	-	TGTGCCAGCACCTTAACCGGGACTTCCGCCAATCAGCCCCAGCATTTT	CASTLTGTSANQPQHF
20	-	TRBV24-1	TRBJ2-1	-	TGTGCCACCAGTGAAGTGACGGCTCCGGGTCGGGAGAGGGGCTACAATGAGCAGTTCTTC	CATSEVTAPGRERGYNEQFF
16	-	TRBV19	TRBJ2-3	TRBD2	TGTGCCAGTAGTATGTGGCTAGCGGGCCCCACAGATACGCAGTATTTT	CASSMWLAGPTDTQYF
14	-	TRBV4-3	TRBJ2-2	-	TGCGCCAGCAGCCAGTTTGCAGGGGCCGGGGAGCTGTTTTTT	CASSQFAGAGELFF
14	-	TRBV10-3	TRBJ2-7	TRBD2	TGTGCCATCAGGTCTAGCGGGAGCTCCTACGAGCAGTACTTC	CAIRSSGSSYEQYF
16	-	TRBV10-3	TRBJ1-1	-	TGTGCCATCAGTGAGTCCTGGCGGGGGAGGGACACTGAAGCTTTCTTT	CAISESWRGRDTEAFF
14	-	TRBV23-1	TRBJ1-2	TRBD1	TGCGCCAGCAGTCACCCCGGACAGGGGTATGGCTACACCTTC	CASSHPGQGYGYTF
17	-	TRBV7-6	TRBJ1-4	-	TGTGCCAGCAGCCTAACGACTCGCGGGGCTGGAGGTGAAAAACTGTTTTTT	CASSLTTRGAGGEKLFF
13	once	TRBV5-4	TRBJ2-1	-	TGTGCCAGCAGCACTACTAGAGGGTATGAGCAGTTCTTC	CASSTTRGYEQFF
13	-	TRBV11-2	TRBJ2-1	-	TGTGCCAGCACCCTGCCAGGTTTCAATGAGCAGTTCTTC	CASTLPGFNEQFF
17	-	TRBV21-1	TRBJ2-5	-	TGTGCCAGCAGCCCAGGCGGGACAGGGTTCTCCCAAGAGACCCAGTACTTC	CASSPGGTGFSQETQYF
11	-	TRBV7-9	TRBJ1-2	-	TGTGCCAGCAGCCCCCGAGATGGCTACACCTTC	CASSPRDGYTF
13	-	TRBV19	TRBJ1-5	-	TGTGCCAGTAGTTTCTCCAGCAATCAGCCCCAGCATTTT	CASSFSSNQPQHF
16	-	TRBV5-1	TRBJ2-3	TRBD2	TGCGCCAGCAGCTTGGGCCAGCGGGGGAGCACAGATACGCAGTATTTT	CASSLGQRGSTDTQYF
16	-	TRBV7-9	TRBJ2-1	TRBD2	TGTGCCAGCACCACGCTTGTCCTAGCGGGAGAAAATGAGCAGTTCTTC	CASTTLVLAGENEQFF